The source of this T cell receptor beta chain is a study of pediatric ulcerative colitis. A remark on this clone: Its antigen is undetermined.

Sequencing was performed with immunoSEQ multiplex PCR; in TCRdb, only in-frame clones are kept and a portion is missing. The sample lists roughly 60,000 clones; around 87% were seen once. Study-wide points: A couple of rectal clonotypes were found only in ulcerative colitis patients, all of them.

The CDR3 runs to 14 residues. V was clipped by 4 bases and J by 2 bases, with 12 bases between them. Germline V gene sequence: CDR1 LGHNA, CDR2 YNFKEQ. The V and J genes are TRBV4-2 and TRBJ2-7, with unresolved D. This receptor was identified in a boy aged 5 to 17 who was a control in a study of pediatric ulcerative colitis. The sequencing input was blood. As DNA, the CDR3 is TGTGCCAGCAGCCCCAAACTTCCCCCCTACGAGCAGTACTTC. This gives the protein CASSPKLPPYEQYF.